Listed below are T cell receptor beta chains from one sample, sequenced in a study of shared clonotypes between healthy human individuals. Clones were read by immunoSEQ multiplex PCR, and TCRdb kept only the in-frame ones, dropping some. The data show fewer than 2.5 million clones, over 85% seen once. The material sequenced was naive CD4+ T cells from PBMCs. The receptors stem from a man younger than 35 in good health. Some clones in this sample may be carry-over from other donors' samples. CDR3s include the opening cysteine and the closing phenylalanine or tryptophan. Each record gives: V gene, J gene, clone size, D gene, CDR3 protein, CDR3 DNA. The D gene is left open where the match is weak. Some rows have no size entry. The others give once, few or many, or a class for an expanded clone.

v_gene: TRBV7-3
j_gene: TRBJ1-2
abundance: -
d_gene: TRBD1
CDR3aa: CASSDRGGQNYGYTF
CDR3nt: TGTGCCAGCAGTGACAGGGGGGGTCAAAACTATGGCTACACCTTC

v_gene: TRBV9
j_gene: TRBJ2-2
abundance: -
d_gene: -
CDR3aa: CASSVEGVGTGELFF
CDR3nt: TGTGCCAGCAGCGTAGAGGGGGTAGGCACCGGGGAGCTGTTTTTT

v_gene: TRBV5-4
j_gene: TRBJ1-1
abundance: few
d_gene: TRBD1
CDR3aa: CASSYLTGGFTEAFF
CDR3nt: TGTGCCAGCAGCTACTTGACAGGGGGATTTACTGAAGCTTTCTTT

v_gene: TRBV4-1
j_gene: TRBJ2-3
abundance: -
d_gene: TRBD2
CDR3aa: CASSQGIAGGIDTQYF
CDR3nt: TGCGCCAGCAGCCAAGGTATAGCGGGAGGTATAGATACGCAGTATTTT

v_gene: TRBV6-1
j_gene: TRBJ2-7
abundance: -
d_gene: TRBD2
CDR3aa: CASSDPPTSGRSYF
CDR3nt: TGTGCCAGCAGTGATCCTCCGACTAGCGGGAGAAGTTACTTC

v_gene: TRBV11-3
j_gene: TRBJ2-2
abundance: -
d_gene: TRBD2
CDR3aa: CASSPSGRETGELFF
CDR3nt: TGTGCCAGCAGCCCTAGCGGGAGGGAAACCGGGGAGCTGTTTTTT

v_gene: TRBV5-6
j_gene: TRBJ2-5
abundance: -
d_gene: -
CDR3aa: CASCGEEQYF
CDR3nt: TGTGCCAGCTGCGGGGAAGAGCAGTACTTC

v_gene: TRBV6-1
j_gene: TRBJ2-7
abundance: -
d_gene: TRBD2
CDR3aa: CASSEAGVGLAGGFAYEQYF
CDR3nt: TGTGCCAGCAGTGAAGCCGGAGTCGGACTAGCGGGAGGGTTCGCCTACGAGCAGTACTTC

v_gene: TRBV6-5
j_gene: TRBJ1-1
abundance: -
d_gene: -
CDR3aa: CASSRLAGTEAFF
CDR3nt: TGTGCCAGCAGCCGTCTCGCAGGGACTGAAGCTTTCTTT

v_gene: TRBV27
j_gene: TRBJ1-2
abundance: -
d_gene: -
CDR3aa: CASSLSGGSNYGYTF
CDR3nt: TGTGCCAGCAGTTTATCGGGGGGCTCTAACTATGGCTACACCTTC

v_gene: TRBV28
j_gene: TRBJ2-7
abundance: -
d_gene: -
CDR3aa: CASSFGQRVEQYF
CDR3nt: TGTGCCAGCAGTTTCGGGCAGCGGGTCGAGCAGTACTTC

v_gene: TRBV5-6
j_gene: TRBJ2-3
abundance: -
d_gene: -
CDR3aa: CASSARGTFRGTDTQYF
CDR3nt: TGTGCCAGCAGCGCCCGAGGGACGTTCCGGGGCACAGATACGCAGTATTTT

v_gene: TRBV30
j_gene: TRBJ2-5
abundance: -
d_gene: -
CDR3aa: CAWSARGETQYF
CDR3nt: TGTGCCTGGAGCGCCAGGGGAGAGACCCAGTACTTC

v_gene: TRBV2
j_gene: TRBJ1-5
abundance: -
d_gene: -
CDR3aa: CASSYARQGLHF
CDR3nt: TGTGCCAGCAGCTACGCACGTCAGGGCCTGCATTTT

v_gene: TRBV6-1
j_gene: TRBJ1-2
abundance: -
d_gene: TRBD1
CDR3aa: CASSERDRHLSGYTF
CDR3nt: TGTGCCAGCAGTGAACGGGACAGGCACCTTAGCGGCTACACCTTC

v_gene: TRBV29-1
j_gene: TRBJ2-2
abundance: -
d_gene: -
CDR3aa: CSGGTGELFF
CDR3nt: TGCAGCGGAGGCACCGGGGAGCTGTTTTTT

v_gene: TRBV7-3
j_gene: TRBJ1-1
abundance: -
d_gene: -
CDR3aa: CASSLRARGKAFF
CDR3nt: TGTGCCAGCAGCTTAAGAGCTCGGGGTAAGGCTTTCTTT

v_gene: TRBV28
j_gene: TRBJ1-5
abundance: few
d_gene: -
CDR3aa: CASSATDSNQPQHF
CDR3nt: TGTGCCAGCAGTGCGACGGATAGCAATCAGCCCCAGCATTTT

v_gene: TRBV10-3
j_gene: TRBJ2-1
abundance: -
d_gene: -
CDR3aa: CAISGDRSYNEQFF
CDR3nt: TGTGCCATCAGTGGTGACCGTTCTTACAATGAGCAGTTCTTC

v_gene: TRBV5-4
j_gene: TRBJ2-5
abundance: -
d_gene: -
CDR3aa: CASSERQGRWETQYF
CDR3nt: TGTGCCAGCAGCGAACGGCAGGGGCGCTGGGAGACCCAGTACTTC

v_gene: TRBV2
j_gene: TRBJ2-1
abundance: -
d_gene: -
CDR3aa: CATQQDPLYNEQFF
CDR3nt: TGTGCCACCCAACAGGACCCACTCTACAATGAGCAGTTCTTC

v_gene: TRBV7-2
j_gene: TRBJ2-7
abundance: -
d_gene: -
CDR3aa: CASSLAGWSSYEQYF
CDR3nt: TGTGCCAGCAGCTTAGCGGGGTGGAGCTCCTACGAGCAGTACTTC

v_gene: TRBV19
j_gene: TRBJ1-1
abundance: -
d_gene: -
CDR3aa: CASSRGFEAFF
CDR3nt: TGTGCCAGTAGTCGGGGTTTTGAAGCTTTCTTT

v_gene: TRBV27
j_gene: TRBJ2-1
abundance: -
d_gene: -
CDR3aa: CASSLLTGVSYNEQFF
CDR3nt: TGTGCCAGCAGTTTATTAACGGGAGTAAGCTACAATGAGCAGTTCTTC

v_gene: TRBV5-5
j_gene: TRBJ1-1
abundance: -
d_gene: -
CDR3aa: CASGSSPGLNTEAFF
CDR3nt: TGTGCCAGTGGAAGCTCCCCGGGCCTGAACACTGAAGCTTTCTTT

v_gene: TRBV6-4
j_gene: TRBJ1-3
abundance: -
d_gene: TRBD1
CDR3aa: CASTNNITGGDSISGNTIYF
CDR3nt: TGTGCCAGCACCAACAATATCACAGGGGGCGACTCGATCTCTGGAAACACCATATATTTT

v_gene: TRBV5-1
j_gene: TRBJ2-5
abundance: -
d_gene: TRBD2
CDR3aa: CASSPGGPERAQYF
CDR3nt: TGCGCCAGCAGCCCGGGGGGTCCCGAAAGGGCCCAGTACTTC

v_gene: TRBV9
j_gene: TRBJ2-1
abundance: -
d_gene: TRBD2
CDR3aa: CASSAAGDSYNEQFF
CDR3nt: TGTGCCAGCAGCGCAGCGGGAGACTCCTACAATGAGCAGTTCTTC

v_gene: TRBV5-1
j_gene: TRBJ2-7
abundance: -
d_gene: -
CDR3aa: CASSSPDRGYEQYF
CDR3nt: TGCGCCAGCAGCTCCCCGGACCGAGGCTACGAGCAGTACTTC

v_gene: TRBV6-6
j_gene: TRBJ2-7
abundance: -
d_gene: TRBD1
CDR3aa: CASSHRDRVEQYF
CDR3nt: TGTGCCAGCAGTCACCGGGACAGGGTCGAGCAGTACTTC

v_gene: TRBV4-1
j_gene: TRBJ1-1
abundance: -
d_gene: -
CDR3aa: CASSLTPNGMNTEAFF
CDR3nt: TGCGCCAGCAGCCTTACCCCAAACGGGATGAACACTGAAGCTTTCTTT

v_gene: TRBV5-4
j_gene: TRBJ1-3
abundance: -
d_gene: -
CDR3aa: CASSLGGRGNTIYF
CDR3nt: TGTGCCAGCAGCTTGGGGGGCCGGGGAAACACCATATATTTT

v_gene: TRBV14
j_gene: TRBJ2-7
abundance: -
d_gene: -
CDR3aa: CASSPRDFYYEQYF
CDR3nt: TGTGCCAGCAGCCCAAGGGACTTCTACTACGAGCAGTACTTC

v_gene: TRBV6-1
j_gene: TRBJ1-3
abundance: -
d_gene: -
CDR3aa: CASSERYRQSGNTIYF
CDR3nt: TGTGCCAGCAGTGAACGGTATAGACAGTCTGGAAACACCATATATTTT

v_gene: TRBV4-1
j_gene: TRBJ2-7
abundance: once
d_gene: -
CDR3aa: CASSHAPWGRSYEQYF
CDR3nt: TGCGCCAGCAGCCATGCACCATGGGGACGGTCCTACGAGCAGTACTTC

v_gene: TRBV7-9
j_gene: TRBJ2-4
abundance: -
d_gene: -
CDR3aa: CASSSPGRGNPKNIQYF
CDR3nt: TGTGCCAGCAGCTCCCCTGGACGAGGAAATCCCAAAAACATTCAGTACTTC

v_gene: TRBV28
j_gene: TRBJ2-5
abundance: -
d_gene: TRBD2
CDR3aa: CASSPSGMGQETQYF
CDR3nt: TGTGCCAGCAGTCCTAGCGGGATGGGGCAAGAGACCCAGTACTTC

v_gene: TRBV28
j_gene: TRBJ1-1
abundance: few
d_gene: -
CDR3aa: CASREGNTEAFF
CDR3nt: TGTGCCAGCAGGGAGGGAAACACTGAAGCTTTCTTT

v_gene: TRBV13
j_gene: TRBJ2-3
abundance: -
d_gene: TRBD1
CDR3aa: CASSLGPPRRDRGDTQYF
CDR3nt: TGTGCCAGCAGCTTAGGGCCCCCACGCCGGGACAGGGGAGATACGCAGTATTTT

v_gene: TRBV6-6
j_gene: TRBJ2-7
abundance: -
d_gene: TRBD1
CDR3aa: CASISGTGVYEQYF
CDR3nt: TGTGCCAGCATATCCGGGACAGGGGTTTACGAGCAGTACTTC

v_gene: TRBV11-2
j_gene: TRBJ1-1
abundance: -
d_gene: -
CDR3aa: CASSFWENTEAFF
CDR3nt: TGTGCCAGCAGCTTCTGGGAGAACACTGAAGCTTTCTTT

v_gene: TRBV6-5
j_gene: TRBJ2-1
abundance: -
d_gene: TRBD2
CDR3aa: CASSYVAGGGNEQFF
CDR3nt: TGTGCCAGCAGTTACGTAGCGGGAGGGGGGAATGAGCAGTTCTTC

v_gene: TRBV7-2
j_gene: TRBJ2-7
abundance: -
d_gene: TRBD1
CDR3aa: CASSLVVQGSEQYF
CDR3nt: TGTGCCAGCAGCTTAGTGGTACAGGGGAGCGAGCAGTACTTC

v_gene: TRBV15
j_gene: TRBJ2-3
abundance: -
d_gene: -
CDR3aa: CATSRASDTQYF
CDR3nt: TGTGCCACCAGCAGGGCCTCGGATACGCAGTATTTT

v_gene: TRBV6-6
j_gene: TRBJ1-2
abundance: once
d_gene: TRBD1
CDR3aa: CASSYGVITGGYGYTF
CDR3nt: TGTGCCAGCAGTTACGGGGTTATTACAGGGGGGTATGGCTACACCTTC

v_gene: TRBV5-1
j_gene: TRBJ2-2
abundance: once
d_gene: TRBD1
CDR3aa: CASSLEQGANTGELFF
CDR3nt: TGCGCCAGCAGCTTGGAGCAGGGGGCGAACACCGGGGAGCTGTTTTTT

v_gene: TRBV20-1
j_gene: TRBJ2-1
abundance: -
d_gene: -
CDR3aa: CSAAVYNEQFF
CDR3nt: TGCAGTGCTGCAGTATACAATGAGCAGTTCTTC

v_gene: TRBV2
j_gene: TRBJ2-3
abundance: -
d_gene: TRBD1
CDR3aa: CASLDRLLTDTQYF
CDR3nt: TGTGCCAGCCTGGACAGGTTACTCACAGATACGCAGTATTTT